This T cell receptor (beta chain) was captured in a study of control samples from healthy donors and cancer patients. Germline V lookup: CDR1 LGHDT, CDR2 YNNKEL (reference sequence). The CDR3 totals 15 residues. The V and J ends lost 4 bases and 4 bases respectively, with 16 bases between them. Sequencing used immunoSEQ multiplex PCR; TCRdb keeps in-frame clones, though not all of them. The table lists tens of thousands of clones, under 90% of them singletons. Sequencing was done on a sample of blood. V is TRBV3-1 (or the pseudogene TRBV3-2) and J is TRBJ1-2; tentative D call: TRBD1 (6 bases). The receptor's source is a man between 45 and 60 years old in good health. The CDR3 DNA is TGTGCCAGCAGCCTATACGGACAGCCTACCTATGGCTACACCTTC. It specifies CASSLYGQPTYGYTF.